The next 30 T cell receptor beta chains were all read from a single sample in a study of blood T cell repertoires in COVID-19. Sequencing was performed with immunoSEQ multiplex PCR; in TCRdb, only in-frame clones are kept and a portion is missing. The table includes about 85,000 clones, around 81% detected once. Sequences were obtained from peripheral blood. The receptor source for this set is a man aged 55 to 70 with acute or convalescent COVID-19.

The chain is built from TRBV7-2 and TRBJ2-3, with D hard to call. Germline values: CDR1 SGHTA, CDR2 FQGNSA. The V end lost 1 base, the J end lost 4 bases, and 12 bases lay between the germline ends. The CDR3 loop spans 15 amino acids. The CDR3 bases are TGTGCCAGCAGCTTAGTTGCACTTTACGCAGATACGCAGTATTTT. It yields the protein CASSLVALYADTQYF.

This clone was detected a few times. This chain links TRBV6-2 or TRBV6-3 with TRBJ2-1; D perhaps matches TRBD1 (6 bases). CDR3 size: 13 residues. Germline V gene lookup returns CDR1 MNHEY and CDR2 SVGEGT. Deletions cut 6 bases from V and 4 bases from J, with 10 bases between. CDR3 nucleotide sequence: TGTGCCAGCAGCAGACAGGTTTACAATGAGCAGTTCTTC. The encoded protein is CASSRQVYNEQFF.

The V and J genes are TRBV7-6 and TRBJ1-1; TRBD1 is a possible D gene (5 bases). Trimming removed 6 bases at V and 5 bases at J, with 13 bases between. The germline CDR1 and CDR2 sequences are SGHVS and FNYEAQ. This CDR3 has 13 amino acids. CDR3 protein: CASSLDRGTEAFF. Written as DNA, the CDR3 is TGTGCCAGCAGTCTCGACCGGGGGACTGAAGCTTTCTTT. The full variable domain, completed using reference TRBV7-6 and TRBJ1-1, is GAGVSQSPRYKVTKRGQDVALRCDPISGHVSLYWYRQALGQGPEFLTYFNYEAQQDKSGLPNDRFSAERPEGSISTLTIQRTEQRDSAMYRCASSLDRGTEAFFGQGTRLTVV.

In DNA, the CDR3 is TGTGCCAGCAGTTCCTCCCCGAACTATGGCTACACCTTC. This codes for CASSSSPNYGYTF. The rearrangement links TRBV6-5 to TRBJ1-2; D ambiguous. The CDR3 runs to 13 residues. Trimming pared 4 bases from V and 2 bases from J, leaving 8 bases between. Germline V gene data show CDR1 as MNHEY and CDR2 as SVGAGI.

The rearrangement links TRBV11-2 to TRBJ1-2; the match to TRBD1 covers 7 bases. Losses at the gene ends were 5 bases for V and 4 bases for J; bases not matched to a gene: 7. Germline CDR1 SGHAT, CDR2 FQNNGV. This CDR3 comprises 14 residues. CDR3 in amino acids: CASSPTGVLYGYTF. DNA of the CDR3: TGTGCCAGCAGCCCAACAGGGGTCCTCTATGGCTACACCTTC.

This clone appeared once. The chain employs TRBV5-4 and TRBJ2-3, with a tentative D call TRBD2 (5 bases). There are 14 residues in the CDR3. Germline V gives CDR1 SGHNT, CDR2 YYREEE (reference sequence). V was pared by 2 bases and J by 1 base, with 8 bases between. CDR3 sequence: CASSLDSGTDTQYF. CDR3 nucleotides: TGTGCCAGCAGCTTAGATAGCGGCACAGATACGCAGTATTTT.

The chain joins TRBV29-1 to TRBJ2-5; 10 nucleotides agree with TRBD1. The CDR3 runs 12 residues. Germline assignment: CDR1 SQVTM and CDR2 ANQGSEA. The V and J ends lost 7 bases and 4 bases, in that order; junction bases with no gene match: 3. The CDR3 DNA reads as TGCAGCGCCCGGACAGGGGGAGAGACCCAGTACTTC. It is translated as CSARTGGETQYF.

This rearrangement joins TRBV19 to TRBJ1-5; 9 positions agree with TRBD1. This CDR3 contains 15 residues. Germline V gene data show CDR1 as LNHDA and CDR2 as SQIVND (reference sequence). J was trimmed by 1 base and V by 3 bases; bases with no gene match: 1. CDR3 in amino acids: CASSMGQGSNQPQHF. The DNA of the CDR3 is TGTGCCAGTAGTATGGGACAGGGAAGCAATCAGCCCCAGCATTTT.

This rearrangement joins TRBV18 to TRBJ1-1; D remains ambiguous. The CDR3 runs 12 residues. Per germline, CDR1 KGHSH and CDR2 LQKENI. V shed 1 base and J shed 4 bases, with 4 bases lying between them. CDR3 nucleotide sequence: TGTGCCAGCTCACCACAGAGCACTGAAGCTTTCTTT. Translating gives CASSPQSTEAFF.

This rearrangement joins TRBV12-2 to TRBJ1-5; the table's D gene call, TRBD1, was not cross checked with the DNA. TRBV12-2 is a known pseudogene. The CDR3 contains 17 residues. CDR3 in DNA: TGTGCAAGTCGCGTAGATGTGACCGGGACAGGGTCCCAGCCCCAGCATTTT. Protein product: CASRVDVTGTGSQPQHF.

The chain carries TRBV19 and TRBJ1-5; possibly TRBD1 for D (5 bases). V lost 7 bases to trimming and J lost 5 bases, with 18 bases between them. CDR1 and CDR2 from the germline V gene are LNHDA and SQIVND (reference sequence). The CDR3 length is 15 residues. CDR3 sequence (DNA): TGTGCCAGTACCGTGGACACCAAGTTAGATCAGCCCCAGCATTTT. Protein product: CASTVDTKLDQPQHF.

This sequence joins TRBV12-1 and TRBJ2-7; the table's D gene call, TRBD2, was not cross checked with the DNA. TRBV12-1 is designated a pseudogene. CDR3 length: 16 amino acids. CDR3 region: CASSFPSGPILYEQYF. CDR3 DNA: TGTGCCAGCAGCTTTCCTAGCGGGCCAATTCTCTACGAGCAGTACTTC.

This chain uses TRBV6-2 or TRBV6-3 with TRBJ2-5; TRBD1 might be the D (6 bases). This CDR3 is built from 13 residues. Germline values: CDR1 MNHEY, CDR2 SVGEGT. Trimming stripped 5 bases from V and 4 bases from J, with 11 bases between. The CDR3: CASSAQGRETQYF. As DNA, the CDR3 is TGTGCCAGCAGTGCACAGGGCCGAGAGACCCAGTACTTC.

The rearrangement joins TRBV6-5 to TRBJ1-3; no reliable D call. The germline V gene has CDR1 MNHEY and CDR2 SVGAGI. The CDR3 spans 14 residues. V lost 5 bases and J 7 bases, leaving 15 bases between the germline ends. CDR3 nucleotides: TGTGCCAGCAGTACCCGGGATATTAAGAACACCATATATTTT. Its protein is CASSTRDIKNTIYF.

The rearrangement joins TRBV15 to TRBJ1-5; tentatively, D is TRBD1 (6 bases). Trimming took 0 bases from V and 7 from J, leaving 16 bases between them. This CDR3 has 16 amino acids. Germline CDR1 and CDR2: LNHNV and YYDKDF (reference sequence). Here the CDR3 DNA reads TGTGCCACCAGCAGAGACAGTGGGGGGGCGGAACAGCCCCAGCATTTT. Its translation is CATSRDSGGAEQPQHF.

This chain connects TRBV11-3 to TRBJ1-1; D gene uncertain. The CDR3 runs to 14 residues. The ends were cut back, 5 bases at V and 1 base at J, with 11 bases in the middle. Germline CDR1 is SGHNT and CDR2 is YENEEA. The CDR3 DNA reads as TGTGCCAGCAGCCGCTCAAATAGGAACACTGAAGCTTTCTTT. Translating it yields CASSRSNRNTEAFF.

This chain links TRBV13 with TRBJ2-2; D call uncertain. This CDR3 has 13 residues. Trimming stripped 0 bases from V and 9 bases from J, with 8 bases between. Germline CDR1 and CDR2: PRHDT and FYEKMQ (reference sequence). The CDR3 reads CASSLGGYRELFF. In DNA form, the CDR3 reads TGTGCCAGCAGCTTAGGGGGCTACCGGGAGCTGTTTTTT.

The chain employs TRBV3-1 (or the pseudogene TRBV3-2) and TRBJ2-2, with TRBD2 matching 11 bases. The germline V gene encodes CDR1 LGHDT and CDR2 YNNKEL (reference sequence). Trimming cost V 3 bases and J 2 bases; bases outside gene matches: 17. The CDR3 spans 21 residues. CDR3 DNA: TGTGCCAGCAGCCACGCAGCTCCCATTTTAGCGGGGGGGCTTAACACCGGGGAGCTGTTTTTT. Translated: CASSHAAPILAGGLNTGELFF.

This clone appeared a single time. CDR3 in amino acids: CASSGGTEKTGELFF. The CDR3 DNA sequence: TGTGCCAGCAGCGGCGGGACAGAGAAGACCGGGGAGCTGTTTTTT. The chain joins TRBV9 to TRBJ2-2; the D gene is possibly TRBD1 (7 bases). Germline lookup yields CDR1 SGDLS and CDR2 YYNGEE. The CDR3 runs to 15 residues. V shed 3 bases and J shed 5 bases, with 14 bases lying between them.

The sample holds a few counts of this clone. This chain connects TRBV7-9 to TRBJ1-2; no definite D call. Germline values: CDR1 SEHNR, CDR2 FQNEAQ (reference sequence). The CDR3 sequence is 15 residues long. The V gene lost 5 bases and the J gene lost 3 bases, with 16 bases spanning the gap. Here the CDR3 reads CASSVLQRLDYGYTF. The CDR3 nucleotides are TGTGCCAGCAGCGTGCTACAGCGGTTAGACTATGGCTACACCTTC.

This chain connects TRBV10-3 to TRBJ1-2; 12 nucleotides align to TRBD1. The CDR3 loop spans 16 amino acids. CDR1 is ENHRY and CDR2 is SYGVKD in the germline V gene. Unmatched junction bases numbered 13, after V lost 8 bases and J lost 6 bases. CDR3 sequence reads: CAIAGGQGARSHGYTF. CDR3 sequence (DNA): TGTGCCATCGCTGGGGGACAGGGGGCTAGGTCCCATGGCTACACCTTC.

The CDR3 DNA sequence: TGTGCCAGCAGCTTAGGTCAGGGGACAGATACGCAGTATTTT. Translating gives CASSLGQGTDTQYF. The rearrangement joins TRBV7-2 to TRBJ2-3; the D gene is possibly TRBD1 (6 bases). Trimming took 1 base from V and 3 from J, leaving 8 bases between them. This CDR3 is built from 14 residues. The germline CDR1 and CDR2 sequences are SGHTA and FQGNSA.

The J gene is TRBJ2-3, the V gene TRBV27; maybe TRBD1 (6 bases). The CDR3 contains 15 residues. Germline CDR1 and CDR2: MNHEY and SMNVEV (reference sequence). Trimming took 6 bases from V and 4 from J, leaving 17 bases between them. The CDR3 nucleotides read TGTGCCAGCAGACTACAGGGACGTCCCGCAGATACGCAGTATTTT. Its translation: CASRLQGRPADTQYF.

This clone showed up just a few times. The chain is built from TRBV4-2 and TRBJ1-5, with a tentative D call TRBD1 (5 bases). The CDR3 loop spans 15 amino acids. The V and J ends lost 0 bases and 2 bases respectively, with 8 bases between them. CDR1 is LGHNA, CDR2 YNFKEQ, per germline. CDR3 sequence: CASSQDQTGNQPQHF. The CDR3 nucleotides are TGTGCCAGCAGCCAAGATCAGACAGGCAATCAGCCCCAGCATTTT.

The chain couples TRBV6-6 to TRBJ1-4; D ambiguous. CDR1 MNHNY and CDR2 SVGAGI come from the germline V gene (reference sequence). This CDR3 is 11 amino acids long. Trimming removed 4 bases at V and 7 bases at J, with 4 bases between. The CDR3 DNA is TGTGCCAGCAGTTTTAGTGAAAAACTGTTTTTT. It translates to CASSFSEKLFF.

This clone was counted a single time. The rearrangement joins TRBV10-3 to TRBJ1-2, with 7 bases matching TRBD1. This CDR3 is built from 17 residues. Germline V lookup: CDR1 ENHRY, CDR2 SYGVKD. The V and J ends lost 2 bases and 2 bases, in that order; junction bases with no gene match: 11. The CDR3 loop is CAISELSTGTSNYGYTF. The DNA for the CDR3 is TGTGCCATCAGTGAGCTCTCGACAGGGACATCGAACTATGGCTACACCTTC.

Only one count was recorded for this clone. This sequence joins TRBV28 and TRBJ2-3; D not resolved. The length of the CDR3 is 14 residues. V gave up 3 bases and J gave up 1 base, with 8 bases separating them. CDR1 is MDHEN and CDR2 is SYDVKM in the germline V gene. CDR3 loop: CASSFVAGTDTQYF. In nucleotides, the CDR3 is TGTGCCAGCAGTTTTGTGGCGGGCACAGATACGCAGTATTTT.

This chain uses TRBV12-3 or TRBV12-4 with TRBJ2-7; maybe TRBD1 (6 bases). V lost 8 bases to trimming and J lost 6 bases, with 11 bases between them. This CDR3 has 11 residues. The chain's CDR3 is CASARGFEQYF. CDR3 DNA: TGTGCCAGCGCGAGGGGGTTCGAGCAGTACTTC.

The chain is built from TRBV4-1 and TRBJ2-3, with D maybe TRBD1 (6 bases). Germline-derived CDR1 and CDR2 are MGHRA and YSYEKL. Deletions cut 5 bases from V and 0 bases from J, with 6 bases between. CDR3 length equals 13 residues. CDR3 coding DNA: TGCGCCAGCAGCACAGGGAGCACAGATACGCAGTATTTT. Protein: CASSTGSTDTQYF.

This chain connects TRBV7-2 to TRBJ1-6; a possible D gene is TRBD1 (5 bases). This CDR3 comprises 17 residues. V lost 2 bases to trimming and J lost 0 bases, with 11 bases between them. Per germline, CDR1 SGHTA and CDR2 FQGNSA. The CDR3 loop is CASSLQRQSSYNSPLHF. In nucleotides, the CDR3 is TGTGCCAGCAGCTTACAGAGACAGAGCTCCTATAATTCACCCCTCCACTTT.